This TCR beta chain derives from a study of T cells after somatic rescue of genetic block. Using immunoSEQ multiplex PCR, the repertoire was profiled, and TCRdb retains in-frame clones only, with some absent. The sample holds 95,000 to 120,000 clones; around 90% are singletons and the top ten take over 1.1%. The CDR3 spans 14 residues. The germline V gene encodes CDR1 SGHRS and CDR2 YFSETQ. With V trimmed by 2 bases and J by 6 bases, 6 bases remained unmatched. The TCR originated in a woman between 18 and 30 years old. V gene TRBV5-1 combines with J gene TRBJ2-7; 9 bases are shared with TRBD1. Material for sequencing was peripheral blood mononuclear cells (PBMCs). DNA for the CDR3: TGCGCCAGCAGCTTCGGGACAGGGAACTTCGAGCAGTACTTC. It is translated as CASSFGTGNFEQYF.